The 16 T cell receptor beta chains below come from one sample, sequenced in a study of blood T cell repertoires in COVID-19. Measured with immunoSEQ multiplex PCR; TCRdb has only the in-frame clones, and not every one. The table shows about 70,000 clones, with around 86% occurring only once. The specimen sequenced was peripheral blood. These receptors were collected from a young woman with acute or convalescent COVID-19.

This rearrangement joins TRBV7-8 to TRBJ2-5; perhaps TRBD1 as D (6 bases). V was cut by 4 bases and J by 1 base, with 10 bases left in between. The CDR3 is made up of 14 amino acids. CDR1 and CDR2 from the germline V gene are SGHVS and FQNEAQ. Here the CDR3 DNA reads TGTGCCAGCAGCTCCACAGGGTTCCAAGAGACCCAGTACTTC. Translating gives CASSSTGFQETQYF.

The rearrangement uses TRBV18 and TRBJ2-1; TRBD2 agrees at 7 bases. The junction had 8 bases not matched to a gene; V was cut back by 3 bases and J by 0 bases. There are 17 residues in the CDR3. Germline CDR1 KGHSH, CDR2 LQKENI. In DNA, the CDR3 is TGTGCCAGCTCACCGACTTACGGGGGGAGCTCCTACAATGAGCAGTTCTTC. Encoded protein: CASSPTYGGSSYNEQFF.

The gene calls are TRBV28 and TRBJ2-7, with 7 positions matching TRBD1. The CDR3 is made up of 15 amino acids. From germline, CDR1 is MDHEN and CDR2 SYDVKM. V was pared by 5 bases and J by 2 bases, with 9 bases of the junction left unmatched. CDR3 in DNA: TGTGCCAGCAGTGAAACCGACAGGGCCACCTACGAGCAGTACTTC. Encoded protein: CASSETDRATYEQYF.

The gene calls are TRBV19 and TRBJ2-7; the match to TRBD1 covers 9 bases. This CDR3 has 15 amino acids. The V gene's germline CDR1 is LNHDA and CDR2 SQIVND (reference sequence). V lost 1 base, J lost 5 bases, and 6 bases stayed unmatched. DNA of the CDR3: TGTGCCAGTAGTATAGGGGGGACAGGGATGCACGAGCAGTACTTC. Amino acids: CASSIGGTGMHEQYF.

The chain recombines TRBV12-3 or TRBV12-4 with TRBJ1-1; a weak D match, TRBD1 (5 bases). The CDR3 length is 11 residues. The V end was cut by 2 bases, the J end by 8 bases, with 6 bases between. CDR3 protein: CASSLRGEAFF. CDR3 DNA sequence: TGTGCCAGCAGTTTAAGGGGAGAAGCTTTCTTT.

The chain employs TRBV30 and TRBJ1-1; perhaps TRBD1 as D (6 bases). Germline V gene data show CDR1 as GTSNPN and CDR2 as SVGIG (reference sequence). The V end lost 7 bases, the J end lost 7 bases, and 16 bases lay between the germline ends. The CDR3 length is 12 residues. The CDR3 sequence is CAYSPDRLEAFF. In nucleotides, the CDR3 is TGTGCCTACAGCCCGGACAGACTTGAAGCTTTCTTT. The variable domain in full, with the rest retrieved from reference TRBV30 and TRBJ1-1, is SQTIHQWPATLVQPVGSPLSLECTVEGTSNPNLYWYRQAAGRGLQLLFYSVGIGQISSEVPQNLSASRPQDRQFILSSKKLLLSDSGFYLCAYSPDRLEAFFGQGTRLTVV.

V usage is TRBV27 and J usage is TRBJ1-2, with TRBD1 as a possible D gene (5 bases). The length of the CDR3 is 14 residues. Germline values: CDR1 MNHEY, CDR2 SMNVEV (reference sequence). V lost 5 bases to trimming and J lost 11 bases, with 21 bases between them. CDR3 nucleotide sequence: TGTGCCAGCAGTGCAGGACACCCCGCGATTGGGTACACCTTC. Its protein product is CASSAGHPAIGYTF.

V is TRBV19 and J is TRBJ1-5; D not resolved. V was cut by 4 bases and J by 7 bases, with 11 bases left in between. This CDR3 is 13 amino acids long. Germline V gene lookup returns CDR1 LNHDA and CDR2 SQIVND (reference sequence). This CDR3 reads CASSTQVSQPQHF. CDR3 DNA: TGTGCCAGTAGTACCCAGGTGAGCCAGCCCCAGCATTTT.

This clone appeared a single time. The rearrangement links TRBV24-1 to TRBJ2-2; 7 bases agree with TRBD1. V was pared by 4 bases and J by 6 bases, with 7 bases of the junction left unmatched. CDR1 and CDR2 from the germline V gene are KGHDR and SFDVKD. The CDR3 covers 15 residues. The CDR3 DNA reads TGTGCCACCAGTGACCGCCACACAGGGGCCGGGGAGCTGTTTTTT. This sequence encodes CATSDRHTGAGELFF.

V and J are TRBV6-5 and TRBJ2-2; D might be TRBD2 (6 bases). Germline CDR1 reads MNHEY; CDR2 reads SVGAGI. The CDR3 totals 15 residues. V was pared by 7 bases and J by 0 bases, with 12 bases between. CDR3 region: CASIRLGANTGELFF. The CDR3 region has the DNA TGTGCCAGCATTCGACTAGGGGCGAACACCGGGGAGCTGTTTTTT.

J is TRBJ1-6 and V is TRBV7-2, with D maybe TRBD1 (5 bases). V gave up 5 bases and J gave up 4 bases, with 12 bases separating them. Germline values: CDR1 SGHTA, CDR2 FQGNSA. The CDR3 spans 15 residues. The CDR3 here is CASSRQGMYNSPLHF. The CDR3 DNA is TGTGCCAGCAGCCGCCAGGGAATGTATAATTCACCCCTCCACTTT. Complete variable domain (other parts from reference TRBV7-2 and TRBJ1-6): GAGVSQSPSNKVTEKGKDVELRCDPISGHTALYWYRQSLGQGLEFLIYFQGNSAPDKSGLPSDRFSAERTGGSVSTLTIQRTQQEDSAVYLCASSRQGMYNSPLHFGNGTRLTVT.

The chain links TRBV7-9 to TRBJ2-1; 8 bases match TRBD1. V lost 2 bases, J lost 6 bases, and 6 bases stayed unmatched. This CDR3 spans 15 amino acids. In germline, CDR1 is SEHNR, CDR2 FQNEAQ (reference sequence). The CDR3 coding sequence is TGTGCCAGCAGCTTAAACGGACAGGGCGGCAATGAGCAGTTCTTC. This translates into CASSLNGQGGNEQFF. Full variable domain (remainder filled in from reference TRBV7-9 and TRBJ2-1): DTGVSQNPRHKITKRGQNVTFRCDPISEHNRLYWYRQTLGQGPEFLTYFQNEAQLEKSRLLSDRFSAERPKGSFSTLEIQRTEQGDSAMYLCASSLNGQGGNEQFFGPGTRLTVL.

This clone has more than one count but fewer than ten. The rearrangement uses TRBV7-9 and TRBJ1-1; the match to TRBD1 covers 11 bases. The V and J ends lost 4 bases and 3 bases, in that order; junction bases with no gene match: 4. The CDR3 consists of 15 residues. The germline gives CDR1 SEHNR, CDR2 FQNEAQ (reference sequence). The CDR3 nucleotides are TGTGCCAGCAGCTCAGGACAGGGGGCGTACACTGAAGCTTTCTTT. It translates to CASSSGQGAYTEAFF.

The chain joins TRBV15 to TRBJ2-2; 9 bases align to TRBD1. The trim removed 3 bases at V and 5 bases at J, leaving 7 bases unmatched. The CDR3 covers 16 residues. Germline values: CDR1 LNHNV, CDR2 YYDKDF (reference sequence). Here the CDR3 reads CATSRIPGQGTGELFF. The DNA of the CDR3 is TGTGCCACCAGCAGGATTCCGGGACAGGGAACCGGGGAGCTGTTTTTT.

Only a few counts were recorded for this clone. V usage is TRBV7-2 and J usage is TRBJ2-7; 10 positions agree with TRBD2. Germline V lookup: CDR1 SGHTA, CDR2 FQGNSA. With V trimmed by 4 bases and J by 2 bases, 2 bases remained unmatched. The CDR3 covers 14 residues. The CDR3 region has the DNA TGTGCCAGCAGCTCACTAGCGGGGACCTACGAGCAGTACTTC. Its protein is CASSSLAGTYEQYF.

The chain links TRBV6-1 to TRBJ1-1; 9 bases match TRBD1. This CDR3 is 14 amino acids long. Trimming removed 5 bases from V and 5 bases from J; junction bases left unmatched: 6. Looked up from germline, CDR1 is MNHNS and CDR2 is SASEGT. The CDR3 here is CASSPGTGWTEAFF. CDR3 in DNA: TGTGCCAGCAGTCCAGGGACAGGGTGGACTGAAGCTTTCTTT.